This is a list of T cell receptor beta chains from one sample in a study of shared clonotypes between healthy human individuals. This table comes from immunoSEQ multiplex PCR, and its TCRdb copy is limited to in-frame clones, with some not included. This sample has 800,000 to 950,000 clones, with 90% to 97% found just once. Sample: naive CD8+ T cells sorted from blood. These receptors all come from a man aged 25 to 40 in good health. The CDR3 runs from the conserved cysteine through the conserved F or W. D genes are given only for firm matches. Clone size, where shown, is once, few, many, or a class for clones that have expanded.

v_call: TRBV5-1
d_call: .
j_call: TRBJ2-1
clone_size: .
cdr3_aa: CASSFRGVGDEQFF
cdr3_nt: TGCGCCAGCAGCTTTAGGGGTGTCGGAGACGAGCAGTTCTTC

v_call: TRBV9
d_call: .
j_call: TRBJ2-1
clone_size: .
cdr3_aa: CASSAGLPSYNEQFF
cdr3_nt: TGTGCCAGCAGCGCGGGCCTCCCCTCCTACAATGAGCAGTTCTTC

v_call: TRBV19
d_call: TRBD1
j_call: TRBJ1-2
clone_size: .
cdr3_aa: CASSLSGTVGYTF
cdr3_nt: TGTGCCAGTAGTTTATCCGGGACAGTGGGCTACACCTTC

v_call: TRBV25-1
d_call: .
j_call: TRBJ2-2
clone_size: .
cdr3_aa: CASSEFQGIGELFF
cdr3_nt: TGTGCCAGCAGTGAATTTCAGGGGATCGGGGAGCTGTTTTTT

v_call: TRBV7-6
d_call: .
j_call: TRBJ2-1
clone_size: .
cdr3_aa: CASSFSGPQGSYNEQFF
cdr3_nt: TGTGCCAGCAGCTTCTCGGGGCCCCAAGGCAGCTACAATGAGCAGTTCTTC

v_call: TRBV7-2
d_call: .
j_call: TRBJ2-2
clone_size: .
cdr3_aa: CASSFPLGASNTGELFF
cdr3_nt: TGTGCCAGCAGCTTTCCTTTGGGCGCTTCGAACACCGGGGAGCTGTTTTTT

v_call: TRBV7-6
d_call: .
j_call: TRBJ2-3
clone_size: .
cdr3_aa: CASSPRQDSTDTQYF
cdr3_nt: TGTGCCAGCAGCCCCCGCCAGGATAGCACAGATACGCAGTATTTT

v_call: TRBV27
d_call: TRBD1
j_call: TRBJ2-1
clone_size: once
cdr3_aa: CASSRQGATYNEQFF
cdr3_nt: TGTGCCAGCAGCCGACAGGGGGCAACCTACAATGAGCAGTTCTTC

v_call: TRBV28
d_call: .
j_call: TRBJ2-3
clone_size: .
cdr3_aa: CASSKLVHTDTQYF
cdr3_nt: TGTGCCAGCAGTAAACTAGTCCACACAGATACGCAGTATTTT

v_call: TRBV9
d_call: TRBD2
j_call: TRBJ2-7
clone_size: once
cdr3_aa: CASSPGGGRAEEQYF
cdr3_nt: TGTGCCAGCAGCCCGGGGGGCGGGAGGGCTGAAGAGCAGTACTTC

v_call: TRBV9
d_call: .
j_call: TRBJ2-2
clone_size: .
cdr3_aa: CASSLNTGELFF
cdr3_nt: TGTGCCAGCAGCTTAAACACCGGGGAGCTGTTTTTT

v_call: TRBV7-3
d_call: .
j_call: TRBJ2-7
clone_size: .
cdr3_aa: CASSLTAASIYEQYF
cdr3_nt: TGTGCCAGCAGCTTAACAGCCGCGAGTATCTACGAGCAGTACTTC

v_call: TRBV4-3
d_call: .
j_call: TRBJ2-2
clone_size: .
cdr3_aa: CASSQGGPPPAAGELFF
cdr3_nt: TGCGCCAGCAGCCAAGGAGGGCCCCCTCCGGCGGCCGGGGAGCTGTTTTTT

v_call: TRBV28
d_call: TRBD2
j_call: TRBJ2-5
clone_size: .
cdr3_aa: CASTGGTERLAAGQETQYF
cdr3_nt: TGTGCCAGCACAGGGGGGACAGAGCGACTAGCGGCAGGCCAAGAGACCCAGTACTTC

v_call: TRBV27
d_call: TRBD1
j_call: TRBJ1-2
clone_size: .
cdr3_aa: CASSYTGGEVGYTF
cdr3_nt: TGTGCCAGCAGTTACACAGGGGGCGAGGTTGGCTACACCTTC

v_call: TRBV9
d_call: .
j_call: TRBJ2-7
clone_size: .
cdr3_aa: CASSVGGGVYEQYF
cdr3_nt: TGTGCCAGCAGCGTAGGAGGGGGGGTATACGAGCAGTACTTC

v_call: TRBV7-9
d_call: TRBD2
j_call: TRBJ2-1
clone_size: once
cdr3_aa: CASSLLLADPYNEQFF
cdr3_nt: TGTGCCAGCTCACTCCTCCTAGCGGATCCCTACAATGAGCAGTTCTTC

v_call: TRBV14
d_call: TRBD1
j_call: TRBJ2-7
clone_size: once
cdr3_aa: CASSLGTGGFYEQYF
cdr3_nt: TGTGCCAGCAGCCTGGGGACAGGGGGATTTTACGAGCAGTACTTC

v_call: TRBV11-2
d_call: .
j_call: TRBJ2-5
clone_size: .
cdr3_aa: CASSSKTVEGETQYF
cdr3_nt: TGTGCCAGCAGCTCGAAGACTGTAGAGGGGGAGACCCAGTACTTC

v_call: TRBV6-5
d_call: .
j_call: TRBJ2-2
clone_size: once
cdr3_aa: CASSYSIQGGAGELFF
cdr3_nt: TGTGCCAGCAGTTACTCGATTCAGGGTGGGGCCGGGGAGCTGTTTTTT

v_call: TRBV11-2
d_call: TRBD2
j_call: TRBJ2-5
clone_size: .
cdr3_aa: CASSLGGLDFPQYF
cdr3_nt: TGTGCCAGCAGCTTAGGAGGACTAGATTTCCCCCAGTACTTC

v_call: TRBV5-1
d_call: TRBD2
j_call: TRBJ2-2
clone_size: .
cdr3_aa: CASSPRLAVNTGELFF
cdr3_nt: TGCGCCAGTAGCCCTAGGCTAGCGGTGAACACCGGGGAGCTGTTTTTT

v_call: TRBV11-2
d_call: .
j_call: TRBJ2-1
clone_size: .
cdr3_aa: CASSLESPGSVDEQFF
cdr3_nt: TGTGCCAGCAGCTTAGAAAGTCCCGGGAGTGTAGATGAGCAGTTCTTC

v_call: TRBV15
d_call: .
j_call: TRBJ2-2
clone_size: .
cdr3_aa: CATLNRDNANTGELFF
cdr3_nt: TGTGCCACCCTCAACCGGGACAACGCGAACACCGGGGAGCTGTTTTTT

v_call: TRBV7-9
d_call: .
j_call: TRBJ1-1
clone_size: .
cdr3_aa: CASSLATRDSAFF
cdr3_nt: TGTGCCAGCAGCTTAGCCACACGGGACTCAGCTTTCTTT

v_call: TRBV5-1
d_call: .
j_call: TRBJ1-1
clone_size: .
cdr3_aa: CASSLARGERLGTEAFF
cdr3_nt: TGCGCCAGCAGCTTGGCGCGTGGGGAAAGGCTCGGTACTGAAGCTTTCTTT

v_call: TRBV27
d_call: .
j_call: TRBJ2-2
clone_size: .
cdr3_aa: CASSSRVVNTGELFF
cdr3_nt: TGTGCCAGCAGTTCCAGGGTAGTGAACACCGGGGAGCTGTTTTTT

v_call: TRBV29-1
d_call: .
j_call: TRBJ2-7
clone_size: .
cdr3_aa: CSVVRAGRSYEQYF
cdr3_nt: TGCAGCGTTGTTCGGGCGGGTAGGTCCTACGAGCAGTACTTC

v_call: TRBV14
d_call: TRBD1
j_call: TRBJ2-6
clone_size: .
cdr3_aa: CASSFRGLGSGANVLTF
cdr3_nt: TGTGCCAGCAGCTTCAGGGGGCTGGGGTCTGGGGCCAACGTCCTGACTTTC

v_call: TRBV27
d_call: TRBD1
j_call: TRBJ2-1
clone_size: .
cdr3_aa: CASSLGTGTFNEQFF
cdr3_nt: TGTGCCAGCAGTTTAGGGACAGGGACCTTCAATGAGCAGTTCTTC

v_call: TRBV10-1
d_call: .
j_call: TRBJ2-1
clone_size: .
cdr3_aa: CASSEDTLVLNEQFF
cdr3_nt: TGCGCCAGCAGTGAGGACACCCTAGTTCTCAATGAGCAGTTCTTC

v_call: TRBV7-9
d_call: TRBD2
j_call: TRBJ2-1
clone_size: .
cdr3_aa: CASSLGGLAGNEQFF
cdr3_nt: TGTGCCAGCAGCTTGGGGGGACTAGCGGGAAATGAGCAGTTCTTC

v_call: TRBV9
d_call: .
j_call: TRBJ2-3
clone_size: .
cdr3_aa: CASSPRTGTRPGDTQYF
cdr3_nt: TGTGCCAGCAGCCCCCGAACCGGGACTCGCCCCGGAGATACGCAGTATTTT

v_call: TRBV29-1
d_call: .
j_call: TRBJ1-2
clone_size: .
cdr3_aa: CSVDAGYGYTF
cdr3_nt: TGCAGCGTTGATGCAGGGTATGGCTACACCTTC

v_call: TRBV7-9
d_call: TRBD1
j_call: TRBJ2-2
clone_size: .
cdr3_aa: CASSTRTGEGVGELFF
cdr3_nt: TGTGCCAGCAGCACCCGGACAGGGGAAGGGGTCGGGGAGCTGTTTTTT

v_call: TRBV5-4
d_call: .
j_call: TRBJ2-7
clone_size: .
cdr3_aa: CASSLARGLSYEQYF
cdr3_nt: TGTGCCAGCAGCTTGGCCCGGGGCCTATCCTACGAGCAGTACTTC

v_call: TRBV11-2
d_call: TRBD1
j_call: TRBJ1-1
clone_size: once
cdr3_aa: CASSSTTGTSTEAFF
cdr3_nt: TGTGCCAGCAGCTCAACGACAGGGACTAGCACTGAAGCTTTCTTT

v_call: TRBV6-5
d_call: .
j_call: TRBJ1-2
clone_size: .
cdr3_aa: CAMGSWDGYTF
cdr3_nt: TGTGCCATGGGTTCCTGGGATGGCTACACCTTC

v_call: TRBV2
d_call: .
j_call: TRBJ2-2
clone_size: .
cdr3_aa: CASSSGPNANTGELFF
cdr3_nt: TGTGCCAGCAGTTCAGGACCCAATGCGAACACCGGGGAGCTGTTTTTT

v_call: TRBV27
d_call: TRBD2
j_call: TRBJ2-7
clone_size: .
cdr3_aa: CASSFFAGGPYEQYF
cdr3_nt: TGTGCCAGCAGTTTTTTCGCGGGAGGCCCCTACGAGCAGTACTTC

v_call: TRBV7-8
d_call: TRBD2
j_call: TRBJ2-5
clone_size: .
cdr3_aa: CASSLGELGREGRWETQYF
cdr3_nt: TGTGCCAGCAGCTTAGGGGAGTTGGGGCGGGAGGGCCGTTGGGAGACCCAGTACTTC

v_call: TRBV6-5
d_call: TRBD2
j_call: TRBJ2-1
clone_size: .
cdr3_aa: CASGLAVLNEQFF
cdr3_nt: TGTGCCAGCGGGCTAGCGGTCCTCAATGAGCAGTTCTTC

v_call: TRBV11-3
d_call: .
j_call: TRBJ2-1
clone_size: .
cdr3_aa: CASSFREVSYNEQFF
cdr3_nt: TGTGCCAGCAGCTTCCGGGAAGTCTCCTACAATGAGCAGTTCTTC

v_call: TRBV15
d_call: TRBD2
j_call: TRBJ2-7
clone_size: .
cdr3_aa: CATSREGGSYEQYF
cdr3_nt: TGTGCCACCAGCAGAGAGGGGGGGTCCTACGAGCAGTACTTC

v_call: TRBV2
d_call: .
j_call: TRBJ1-1
clone_size: .
cdr3_aa: CASSEGVGTEAFF
cdr3_nt: TGTGCCAGCAGTGAGGGGGTGGGGACTGAAGCTTTCTTT

v_call: TRBV7-9
d_call: TRBD1
j_call: TRBJ2-7
clone_size: .
cdr3_aa: CASTTKDRGYEQYF
cdr3_nt: TGTGCCAGCACAACAAAGGACAGGGGCTACGAGCAGTACTTC

v_call: TRBV5-1
d_call: TRBD2
j_call: TRBJ2-3
clone_size: .
cdr3_aa: CASSFGGRPDTQYF
cdr3_nt: TGCGCCAGCAGCTTCGGCGGGAGGCCCGATACGCAGTATTTT